The subject of this entry is one TCR beta chain. What it binds is not known. The PCR ran on 60 Vbeta and 13 Jbeta primers. Generated by immunoSEQ multiplex PCR, the TCRdb table keeps only in-frame clones and is missing some. This sample has some 150,000 clones; around 77% occur once, and the top ten carry about 2%. The source of the sample is a study of cytomegalovirus exposure and HLA in healthy donors. Study results and limitations: Follow-up analysis later connected one missense variant in DCLRE1C with trimming of TCR beta V- and J-genes. In a later analysis, TCR association rates varied by HLA locus: DRB1 most, HLA-C fewest. Some V segments (TRBV6-2 and TRBV6-3 among them) were excluded as indistinguishable.

V was cut by 4 bases and J by 13 bases, with 15 bases left in between. From germline, CDR1 is SGHRS and CDR2 YFSETQ. The CDR3 extends over 12 amino acids. Sequencing was done on a sample of PBMCs. The sequence was obtained from a woman aged 25 to 39 in good health and CMV-seropositive. The chain joins TRBV5-1 to TRBJ2-1; possible D gene TRBD1, 6 bases. This CDR3 is CASSASQGNQFF. In DNA, the CDR3 is TGCGCCAGCAGCGCCTCACAGGGCAACCAGTTCTTC.